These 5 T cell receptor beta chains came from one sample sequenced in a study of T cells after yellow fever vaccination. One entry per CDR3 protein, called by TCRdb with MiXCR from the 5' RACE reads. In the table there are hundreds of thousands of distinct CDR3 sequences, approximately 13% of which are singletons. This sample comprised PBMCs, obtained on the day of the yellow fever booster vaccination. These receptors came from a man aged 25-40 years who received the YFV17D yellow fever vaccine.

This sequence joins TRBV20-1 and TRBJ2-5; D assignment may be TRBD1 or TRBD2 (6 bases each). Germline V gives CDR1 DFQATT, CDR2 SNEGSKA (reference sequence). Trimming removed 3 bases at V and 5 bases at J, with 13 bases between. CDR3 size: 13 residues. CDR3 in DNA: TGCAGTGCTAGCTCGGGGGCTGATGAGACCCAGTACTTC. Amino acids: CSASSGADETQYF.

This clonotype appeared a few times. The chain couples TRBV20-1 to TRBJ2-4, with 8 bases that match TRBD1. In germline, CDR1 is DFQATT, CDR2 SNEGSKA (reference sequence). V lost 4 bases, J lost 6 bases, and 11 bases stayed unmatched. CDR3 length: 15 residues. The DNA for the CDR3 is TGCAGTGCTAATAATCGAGACAGGGGTTTAAACATTCAGTACTTC. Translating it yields CSANNRDRGLNIQYF.

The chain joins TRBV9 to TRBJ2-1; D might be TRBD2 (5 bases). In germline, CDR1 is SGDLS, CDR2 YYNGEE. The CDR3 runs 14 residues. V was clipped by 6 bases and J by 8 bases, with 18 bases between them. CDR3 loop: CASNGEGSGDEQFF. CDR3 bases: TGTGCCAGCAATGGCGAGGGATCCGGGGATGAGCAGTTCTTC.

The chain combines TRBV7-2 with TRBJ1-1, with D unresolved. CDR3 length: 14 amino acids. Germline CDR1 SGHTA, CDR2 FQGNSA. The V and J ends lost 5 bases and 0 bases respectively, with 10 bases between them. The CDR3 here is CASSPLGLNTEAFF. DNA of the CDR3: TGTGCCAGCAGCCCCTTGGGCCTGAACACTGAAGCTTTCTTT. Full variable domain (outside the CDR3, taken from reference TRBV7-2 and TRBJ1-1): GAGVSQSPSNKVTEKGKDVELRCDPISGHTALYWYRQSLGQGLEFLIYFQGNSAPDKSGLPSDRFSAERTGGSVSTLTIQRTQQEDSAVYLCASSPLGLNTEAFFGQGTRLTVV.

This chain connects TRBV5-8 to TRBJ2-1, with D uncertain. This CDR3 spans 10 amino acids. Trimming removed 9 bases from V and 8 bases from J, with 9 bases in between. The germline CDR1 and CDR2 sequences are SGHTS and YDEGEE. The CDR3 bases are TGTGCCACCCAAATCGATGAGCAGTTCTTC. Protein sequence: CATQIDEQFF. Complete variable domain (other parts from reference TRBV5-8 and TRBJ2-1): EAGVTQSPTHLIKTRGQQATLRCSPISGHTSVYWYQQALGLGLQFLLWYDEGEERNRGNFPPRFSGRQFPNYSSELNVNALELEDSALYLCATQIDEQFFGPGTRLTVL.